This is a list of T cell receptor beta chains from one sample in a study of T-cell reconstitution after alpha-beta-depleted transplantation in children. MiXCR, applied by TCRdb to the PCR reads, yields one record per CDR3 protein. The data show about 870,000 distinct CDR3 sequences, around 17% seen once. Sequences were derived from PBMCs, mostly from graft donor cells, sampled 360 days after TCRalphabeta/CD19-depleted stem cell transplant. The receptors here all came from a male patient under 18 who had a stem cell transplant for acute lymphoblastic leukemia, so the T cells may come from the graft donor. Each CDR3 is given with its conserved first and last residue. The D gene is left open where the match is weak. Clone size is stated in some rows and not others, as once, few, many or a class when expanded.

abundance	d_gene	v_gene	j_gene	CDR3nt	CDR3aa
few	.	TRBV3-1	TRBJ2-7	TGTGCCAGCAGCCCGGGTGGGGGGACCACCTACGAGCAGTACTTC	CASSPGGGTTYEQYF
.	.	TRBV29-1	TRBJ2-3	TGCAGCGTCCCCGGGAGCACAGATACGCAGTATTTT	CSVPGSTDTQYF
many	.	TRBV5-8	TRBJ2-2	TGTGCCAGCAGCTTGGGCCCCAGGGGGAACACCGGGGAGCTGTTTTTT	CASSLGPRGNTGELFF
.	.	TRBV29-1	TRBJ1-2	TGCAGCGTAGGGGACCTATATGGCTACACCTTC	CSVGDLYGYTF
.	TRBD1	TRBV2	TRBJ1-1	TGTGCCAGCAGGGACAGGGCTGAAGCTTTCTTT	CASRDRAEAFF
few	.	TRBV6-2/TRBV6-3	TRBJ2-1	TGTGCCAGCAGTTACACGGACACATTCTACAATGAGCAGTTCTTC	CASSYTDTFYNEQFF
many	.	TRBV5-1	TRBJ2-1	TGCGCCAGCAGCACTCCGGACATCAATGAGCAGTTCTTC	CASSTPDINEQFF
.	.	TRBV3-1	TRBJ2-1	TGTGCCAGCAGCCAAGGCGGCGTACTCTCCTACAATGAGCAGTTCTTC	CASSQGGVLSYNEQFF
.	TRBD2	TRBV18	TRBJ2-5	TGTGCCAGCTCACCCGGGACTAGCGCAGAGACCCAGTACTTC	CASSPGTSAETQYF
.	TRBD1	TRBV7-9	TRBJ2-7	TGTGCCAGCAGCTTAGATTTTAACAGGGGGCAGGTGTACTTC	CASSLDFNRGQVYF
many	TRBD2	TRBV12-3/TRBV12-4	TRBJ2-1	TGTGCCAGCAGCTACCTAACGGGAGGGCCCTACAATGAGCAGTTCTTC	CASSYLTGGPYNEQFF
.	TRBD1	TRBV12-3/TRBV12-4	TRBJ1-2	TGTGCCAGCACCCACCCGGCAGGGGGCGTCTATGGCTACACCTTC	CASTHPAGGVYGYTF
many	TRBD1	TRBV29-1	TRBJ2-7	TGCAGCGTATCTACAGGGGTTTCGTACGAGCAGTACTTC	CSVSTGVSYEQYF
many	TRBD1	TRBV6-5	TRBJ2-2	TGTGCCAGCAGTTATGGGACAGGGGGCATCGGGGAGCTGTTTTTT	CASSYGTGGIGELFF
few	TRBD2	TRBV4-1	TRBJ2-1	TGCGCCAGCAGCCAGTGGCGGGAGCGTGCCTACAATGAGCAGTTCTTC	CASSQWRERAYNEQFF
.	.	TRBV5-1	TRBJ2-7	TGCGCCAGCAGCACCTCAAGCGGTTCCTACGAGCAGTACTTC	CASSTSSGSYEQYF
.	.	TRBV5-1	TRBJ2-2	TGCGCCAGCAGCGCCGGTGGCGGGGAGCTGTTTTTT	CASSAGGGELFF
few	TRBD2	TRBV11-2	TRBJ2-7	TGTGCCAGCAGCCCACTAGCGGGAGGGAGGGGTTACGAGCAGTACTTC	CASSPLAGGRGYEQYF
.	.	TRBV7-9	TRBJ2-7	TGTGCCAGCAGCACAGTCTCGGTGGCCCCTTACGAGCAGTACTTC	CASSTVSVAPYEQYF
.	.	TRBV12-3/TRBV12-4	TRBJ2-7	TGTGCCAGCAGTTGGGCTTCAGAGGCCTACGAGCAGTACTTC	CASSWASEAYEQYF
.	TRBD1	TRBV6-1	TRBJ2-7	TGTGCCAGCAGTGAAGGCCAGGGGGCCTTCTACGAGCAGTACTTC	CASSEGQGAFYEQYF
few	TRBD1	TRBV12-3/TRBV12-4	TRBJ2-5	TGTGCCAGCAGACCCACAGGGGGCGGAGAGACCCAGTACTTC	CASRPTGGGETQYF
few	TRBD2	TRBV5-1	TRBJ2-1	TGCGCCACCCGACCTGAGACTAGCGGAGCCCCGGGGTACAATGAGCAGTTCTTC	CATRPETSGAPGYNEQFF
.	.	TRBV3-1	TRBJ2-5	TGTGCCAGCAGCCATCTCGACTGGGGCCAAGAGACCCAGTACTTC	CASSHLDWGQETQYF
few	.	TRBV5-8	TRBJ1-2	TGTGCCAGCAGCTTCGGGACGACGCCGGGCGCCTTCTATGGCTACACCTTC	CASSFGTTPGAFYGYTF
.	.	TRBV7-9	TRBJ2-1	TGTGCCAGCAGCTTAACCGTCGGTGAGCAGTTCTTC	CASSLTVGEQFF
few	.	TRBV12-3/TRBV12-4	TRBJ2-7	TGTGCCAGCAGTTTAAGCCCCGAGCAGTACTTC	CASSLSPEQYF
.	.	TRBV5-1	TRBJ2-2	TGCGCCAGCAGCTTGGAGGTAGTTACAGCGAACTTACGGACCGGGGAGCTGTTTTTT	CASSLEVVTANLRTGELFF
.	.	TRBV15	TRBJ1-4	TGTGCCACCAGTCTCATGGCTACTTCTAGTGAAAAACTGTTTTTT	CATSLMATSSEKLFF
.	TRBD1	TRBV12-3/TRBV12-4	TRBJ2-1	TGTGCCAGCTGTTGGCCCCTCCTGACAGGGGGCTTAGGTGAGCAGTTCTTC	CASCWPLLTGGLGEQFF
many	.	TRBV6-5	TRBJ2-1	TGTGCCAGCAGTTTAAGGAGCAGCGGCAATGAGCAGTTCTTC	CASSLRSSGNEQFF
few	.	TRBV5-1	TRBJ2-7	TGCGCCAGCAGCTTGACGTCTAGCGCCTCCTACGAGCAGTACTTC	CASSLTSSASYEQYF
.	.	TRBV12-3/TRBV12-4	TRBJ2-5	TGTGCCAGCAGTTTCGGCGGTTCCTTGGAGACCCAGTACTTC	CASSFGGSLETQYF
many	TRBD2	TRBV20-1	TRBJ2-7	TGCAGTGCTAGAGATCAGCGGGAGGTCTACGAGCAGTACTTC	CSARDQREVYEQYF
.	TRBD1	TRBV2	TRBJ2-4	TGTGCCAGCCTCGGACAGGGATCCCCATTAGCCAAAAACATTCAGTACTTC	CASLGQGSPLAKNIQYF
.	.	TRBV7-2	TRBJ1-2	TGTGCCAGCAGCTTTGGGGGAGCCTATGGCTACACCTTC	CASSFGGAYGYTF
.	.	TRBV2	TRBJ2-1	TGTGCCAGCAGTGAATTTTCGGACAGCTACAATGAGCAGTTCTTC	CASSEFSDSYNEQFF
few	.	TRBV20-1	TRBJ2-7	TGCAGTGCTAGAGAGACCAGGATAGTTCCCTACGAGCAGTACTTC	CSARETRIVPYEQYF
few	.	TRBV25-1	TRBJ1-3	TGTGCCAGCAGTGAATCGCGCAGAAGGTCTGGAAACACCATATATTTT	CASSESRRRSGNTIYF
many	TRBD2	TRBV6-1	TRBJ2-3	TGTGCCAGCAGTCCCAGCGGGAGGTCCCCATCGACGGCGCAGTATTTT	CASSPSGRSPSTAQYF
.	.	TRBV4-1	TRBJ1-2	TGCGCCAGCAGCCCAGTGGGGGGCGCGGGCTATGGCTACACCTTC	CASSPVGGAGYGYTF
few	.	TRBV5-1	TRBJ2-5	TGCGCCAGCAGCTTTCTCAGGAAAGAGACCCAGTACTTC	CASSFLRKETQYF
many	.	TRBV10-3	TRBJ2-7	TGTGCCATCAGTGAGTCGATGGGAAGATACGAGCAGTACTTC	CAISESMGRYEQYF
few	TRBD2	TRBV5-1	TRBJ2-1	TGCGCCAGCAGCTTACCCGGACTAGCGGGAAACTACAATGAGCAGTTCTTC	CASSLPGLAGNYNEQFF
.	.	TRBV4-1	TRBJ2-4	TGCGCCAGCAGCCAAGGGTTAGCGATGGGTCTAGCCAAAAACATTCAGTACTTC	CASSQGLAMGLAKNIQYF
.	TRBD2	TRBV3-1	TRBJ2-7	TGTGCCAGCAGCCAAAGGGCCAGCGGGAACTCCTACGAGCAGTACTTC	CASSQRASGNSYEQYF
.	TRBD2	TRBV11-2	TRBJ2-1	TGTGCCAGCAGAGGACTAGCGGGCGACTCCTACAATGAGCAGTTCTTC	CASRGLAGDSYNEQFF
.	.	TRBV29-1	TRBJ1-5	TGCAGCGTTGAAGCCCCGGATCAGCCCCAGCATTTT	CSVEAPDQPQHF